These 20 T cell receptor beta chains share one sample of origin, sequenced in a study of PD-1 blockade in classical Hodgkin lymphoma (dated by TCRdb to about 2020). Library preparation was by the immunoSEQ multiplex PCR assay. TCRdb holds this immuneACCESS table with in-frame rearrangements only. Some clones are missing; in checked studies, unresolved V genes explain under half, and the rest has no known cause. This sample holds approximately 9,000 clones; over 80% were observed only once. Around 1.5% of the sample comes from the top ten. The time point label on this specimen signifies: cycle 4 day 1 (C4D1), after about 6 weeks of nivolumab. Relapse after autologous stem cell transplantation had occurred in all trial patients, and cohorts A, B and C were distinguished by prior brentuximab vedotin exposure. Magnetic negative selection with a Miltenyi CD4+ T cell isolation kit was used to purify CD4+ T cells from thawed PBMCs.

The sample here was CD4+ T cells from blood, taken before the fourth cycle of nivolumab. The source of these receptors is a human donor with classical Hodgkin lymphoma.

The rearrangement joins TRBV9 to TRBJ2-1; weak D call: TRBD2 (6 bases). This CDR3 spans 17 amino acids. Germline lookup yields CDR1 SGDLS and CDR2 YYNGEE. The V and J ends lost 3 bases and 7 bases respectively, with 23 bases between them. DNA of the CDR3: TGTGCCAGCAGCGGCCGCCCACAATTAGGGACTCTTAATGAGCAGTTCTTC. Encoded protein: CASSGRPQLGTLNEQFF.

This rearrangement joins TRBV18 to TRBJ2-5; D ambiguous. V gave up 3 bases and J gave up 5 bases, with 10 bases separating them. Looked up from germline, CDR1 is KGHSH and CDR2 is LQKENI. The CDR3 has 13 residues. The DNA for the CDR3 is TGTGCCAGCTCACCTGGGGATGGGGAGACCCAGTACTTC. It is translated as CASSPGDGETQYF.

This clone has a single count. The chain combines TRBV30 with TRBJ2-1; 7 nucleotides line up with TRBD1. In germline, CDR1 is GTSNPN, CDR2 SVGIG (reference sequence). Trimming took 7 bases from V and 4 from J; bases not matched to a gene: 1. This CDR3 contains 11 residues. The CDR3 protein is CASQGYNEQFF. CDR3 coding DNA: TGTGCCTCACAGGGGTACAATGAGCAGTTCTTC.

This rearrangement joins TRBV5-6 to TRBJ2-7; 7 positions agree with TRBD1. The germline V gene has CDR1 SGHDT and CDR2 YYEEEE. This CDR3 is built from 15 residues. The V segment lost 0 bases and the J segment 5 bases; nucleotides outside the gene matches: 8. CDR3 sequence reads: CASSLDVTGVDEQYF. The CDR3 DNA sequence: TGTGCCAGCAGCTTGGATGTTACAGGGGTCGACGAGCAGTACTTC.

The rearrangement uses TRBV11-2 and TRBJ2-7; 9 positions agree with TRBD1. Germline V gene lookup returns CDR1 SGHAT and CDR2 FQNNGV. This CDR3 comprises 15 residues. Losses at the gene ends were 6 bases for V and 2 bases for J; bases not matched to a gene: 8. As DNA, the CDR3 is TGTGCCAGCAGAAAATCCGGGACAGGGCCCTACGAGCAGTACTTC. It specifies CASRKSGTGPYEQYF.

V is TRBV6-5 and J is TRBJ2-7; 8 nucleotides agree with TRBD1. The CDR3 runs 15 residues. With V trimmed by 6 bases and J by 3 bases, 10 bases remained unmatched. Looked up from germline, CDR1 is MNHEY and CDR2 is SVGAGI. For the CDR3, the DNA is TGTGCCAGCAGCTCCCCGGGACAGGCTGACTACGAGCAGTACTTC. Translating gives CASSSPGQADYEQYF.

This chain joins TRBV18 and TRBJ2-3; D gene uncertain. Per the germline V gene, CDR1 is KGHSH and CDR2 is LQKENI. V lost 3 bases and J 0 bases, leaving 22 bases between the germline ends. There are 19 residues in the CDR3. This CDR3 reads CASSPTTQNLMLSTDTQYF. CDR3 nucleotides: TGTGCCAGCTCACCCACCACACAAAATCTAATGCTTAGCACAGATACGCAGTATTTT.

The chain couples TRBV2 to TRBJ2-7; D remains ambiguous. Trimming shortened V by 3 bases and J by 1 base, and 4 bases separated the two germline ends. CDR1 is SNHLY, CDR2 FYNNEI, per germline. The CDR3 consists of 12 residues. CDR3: CASSDESYEQYF. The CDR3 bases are TGTGCCAGCAGTGATGAGTCCTACGAGCAGTACTTC. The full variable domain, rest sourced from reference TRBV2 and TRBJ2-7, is EPEVTQTPSHQVTQMGQEVILRCVPISNHLYFYWYRQILGQKVEFLVSFYNNEISEKSEIFDDQFSVERPDGSNFTLKIRSTKLEDSAMYFCASSDESYEQYFGPGTRLTVT.

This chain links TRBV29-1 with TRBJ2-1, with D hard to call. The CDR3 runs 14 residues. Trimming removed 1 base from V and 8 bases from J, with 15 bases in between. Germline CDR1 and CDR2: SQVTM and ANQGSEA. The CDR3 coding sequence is TGCAGCGTTGAAGGACACGGAATAAACGATGAGCAGTTCTTC. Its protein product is CSVEGHGINDEQFF.

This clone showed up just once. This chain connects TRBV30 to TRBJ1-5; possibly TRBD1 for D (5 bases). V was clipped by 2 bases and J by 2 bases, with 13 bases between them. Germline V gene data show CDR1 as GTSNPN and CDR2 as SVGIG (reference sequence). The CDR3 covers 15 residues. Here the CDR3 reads CAWSPQGFGNQPQHF. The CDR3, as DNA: TGTGCCTGGAGTCCCCAGGGATTTGGCAATCAGCCCCAGCATTTT.

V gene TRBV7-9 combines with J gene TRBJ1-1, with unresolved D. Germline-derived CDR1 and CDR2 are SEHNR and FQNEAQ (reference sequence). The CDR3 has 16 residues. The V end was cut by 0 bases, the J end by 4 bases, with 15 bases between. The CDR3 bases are TGTGCCAGCAGCTTAGCCCGAGGCCCCATGGGCACTGAAGCTTTCTTT. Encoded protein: CASSLARGPMGTEAFF.

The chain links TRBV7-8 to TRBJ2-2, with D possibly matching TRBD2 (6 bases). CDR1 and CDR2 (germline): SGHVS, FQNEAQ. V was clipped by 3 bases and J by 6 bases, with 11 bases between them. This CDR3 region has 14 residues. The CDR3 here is CASSFTGSAGELFF. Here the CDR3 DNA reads TGTGCCAGCAGCTTCACCGGGAGCGCCGGGGAGCTGTTTTTT.

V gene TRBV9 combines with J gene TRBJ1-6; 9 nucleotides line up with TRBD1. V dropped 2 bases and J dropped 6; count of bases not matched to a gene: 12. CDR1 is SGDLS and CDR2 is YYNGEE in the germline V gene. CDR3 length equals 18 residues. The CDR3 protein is CASSVVPGQGDSNSPLHF. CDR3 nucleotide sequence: TGTGCCAGCAGCGTCGTACCGGGACAGGGCGACTCTAATTCACCCCTCCACTTT.

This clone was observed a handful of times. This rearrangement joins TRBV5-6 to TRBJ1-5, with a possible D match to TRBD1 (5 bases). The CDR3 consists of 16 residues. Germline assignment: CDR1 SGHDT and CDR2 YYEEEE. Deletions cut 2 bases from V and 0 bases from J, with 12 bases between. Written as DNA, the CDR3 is TGTGCCAGCAGCTTTCTAGGGGAACATAGCAATCAGCCCCAGCATTTT. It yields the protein CASSFLGEHSNQPQHF.

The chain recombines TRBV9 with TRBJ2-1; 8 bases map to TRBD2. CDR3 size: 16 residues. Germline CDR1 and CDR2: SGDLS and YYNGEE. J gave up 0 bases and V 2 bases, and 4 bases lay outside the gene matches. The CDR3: CASSVSGGSSYNEQFF. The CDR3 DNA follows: TGTGCCAGCAGCGTGAGCGGGGGAAGCTCCTACAATGAGCAGTTCTTC.

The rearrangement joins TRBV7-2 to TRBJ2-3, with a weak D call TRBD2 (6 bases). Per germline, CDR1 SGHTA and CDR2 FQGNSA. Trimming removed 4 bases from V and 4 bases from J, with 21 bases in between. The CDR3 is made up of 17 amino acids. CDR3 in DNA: TGTGCCAGCAGCTCCCAGCCGGGACTCTACGGGGCAGATACGCAGTATTTT. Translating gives CASSSQPGLYGADTQYF.

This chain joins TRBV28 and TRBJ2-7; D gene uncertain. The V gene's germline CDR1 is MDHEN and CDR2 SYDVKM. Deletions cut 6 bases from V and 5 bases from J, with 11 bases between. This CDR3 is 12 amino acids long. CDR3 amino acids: CASRSSLDEQYF. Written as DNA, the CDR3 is TGTGCCAGCAGAAGTTCTCTCGACGAGCAGTACTTC. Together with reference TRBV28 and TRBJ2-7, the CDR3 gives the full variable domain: DVKVTQSSRYLVKRTGEKVFLECVQDMDHENMFWYRQDPGLGLRLIYFSYDVKMKEKGDIPEGYSVSREKKERFSLILESASTNQTSMYLCASRSSLDEQYFGPGTRLTVT.

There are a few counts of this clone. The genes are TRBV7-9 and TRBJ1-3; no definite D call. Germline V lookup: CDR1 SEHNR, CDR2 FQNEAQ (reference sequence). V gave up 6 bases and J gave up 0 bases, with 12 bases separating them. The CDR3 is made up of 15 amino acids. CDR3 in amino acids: CASRPGWNSGNTIYF. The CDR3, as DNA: TGTGCCAGCAGACCGGGCTGGAACTCTGGAAACACCATATATTTT.

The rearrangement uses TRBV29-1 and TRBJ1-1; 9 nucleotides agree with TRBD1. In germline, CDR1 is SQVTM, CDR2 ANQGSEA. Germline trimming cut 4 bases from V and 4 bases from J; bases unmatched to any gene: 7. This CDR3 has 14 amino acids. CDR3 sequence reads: CSVVPQGATTEAFF. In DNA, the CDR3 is TGCAGCGTTGTCCCACAGGGGGCGACCACTGAAGCTTTCTTT. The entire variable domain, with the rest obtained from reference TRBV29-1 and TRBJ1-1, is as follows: SAVISQKPSRDICQRGTSLTIQCQVDSQVTMMFWYRQQPGQSLTLIATANQGSEATYESGFVIDKFPISRPNLTFSTLTVSNMSPEDSSIYLCSVVPQGATTEAFFGQGTRLTVV.

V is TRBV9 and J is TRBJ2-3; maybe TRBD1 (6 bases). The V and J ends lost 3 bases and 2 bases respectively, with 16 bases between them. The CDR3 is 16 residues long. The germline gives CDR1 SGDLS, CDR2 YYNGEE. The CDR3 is CASSEGDGLDTDTQYF. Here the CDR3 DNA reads TGTGCCAGCAGCGAGGGGGACGGTCTGGACACAGATACGCAGTATTTT.